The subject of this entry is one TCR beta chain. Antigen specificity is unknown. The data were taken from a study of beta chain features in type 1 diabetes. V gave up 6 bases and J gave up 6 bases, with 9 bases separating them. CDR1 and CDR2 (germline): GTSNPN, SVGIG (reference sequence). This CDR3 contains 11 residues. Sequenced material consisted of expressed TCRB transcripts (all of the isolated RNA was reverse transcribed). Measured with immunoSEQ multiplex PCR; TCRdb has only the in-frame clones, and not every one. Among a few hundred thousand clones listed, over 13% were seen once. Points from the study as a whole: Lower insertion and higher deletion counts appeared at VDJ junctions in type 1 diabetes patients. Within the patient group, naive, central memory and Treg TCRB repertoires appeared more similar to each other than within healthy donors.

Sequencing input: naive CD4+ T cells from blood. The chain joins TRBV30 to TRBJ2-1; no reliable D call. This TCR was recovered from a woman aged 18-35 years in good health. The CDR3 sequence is CACSQANEQFF. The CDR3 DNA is TGTGCCTGTTCCCAGGCCAATGAGCAGTTCTTC.